There are many counts of the clone carrying this TCR beta chain. Its antigen remains unidentified. Preparation of the TCRbeta library used unique molecular identifiers. Each CDR3 protein is one row after TCRdb ran MiXCR on the PCR reads. Here the sample spans 500,000 to 650,000 distinct CDR3 sequences, 10% to 15% being singletons. The data were taken from a study of T-cell reconstitution after alpha-beta-depleted transplantation in children. Study observations and caveats: Newly made T cells mostly supplied T-cell counts and diversity one year after transplant. Several hundred rapidly expanded clones from non-depleted graft cells reportedly supplied alpha-beta T cells about two months post-transplant.

V shed 5 bases and J 8 bases; nucleotides not matched to a gene: 10. The CDR3 has 15 residues. The germline V gene encodes CDR1 SGHTA and CDR2 FQGNSA. The chain is built from TRBV7-2 and TRBJ2-2; TRBD2 matches at 8 bases. This clonotype was obtained from a male patient aged 10-17 years who had a stem cell transplant for acute myeloid leukemia, so the T cells may come from the graft donor. This specimen was PBMCs, mostly from graft donor cells, taken 360 days after TCRalphabeta/CD19-depleted stem cell transplant. The CDR3 sequence is CASSGSGIGTGELFF. In DNA form, the CDR3 reads TGTGCCAGCAGCGGTAGCGGGATTGGGACAGGGGAGCTGTTTTTT.